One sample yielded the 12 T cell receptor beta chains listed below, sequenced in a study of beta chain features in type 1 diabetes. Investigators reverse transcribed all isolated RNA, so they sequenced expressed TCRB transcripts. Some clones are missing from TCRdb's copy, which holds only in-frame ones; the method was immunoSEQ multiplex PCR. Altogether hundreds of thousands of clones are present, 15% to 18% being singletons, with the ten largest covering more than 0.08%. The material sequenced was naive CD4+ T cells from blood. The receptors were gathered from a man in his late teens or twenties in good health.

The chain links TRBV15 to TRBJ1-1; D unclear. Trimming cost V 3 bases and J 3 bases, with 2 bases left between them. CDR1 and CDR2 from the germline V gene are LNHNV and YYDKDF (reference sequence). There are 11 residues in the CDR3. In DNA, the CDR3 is TGTGCCACCAGCAGCCACACTGAAGCTTTCTTT. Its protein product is CATSSHTEAFF. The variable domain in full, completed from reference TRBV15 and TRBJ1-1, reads DAMVIQNPRYQVTQFGKPVTLSCSQTLNHNVMYWYQQKSSQAPKLLFHYYDKDFNNEADTPDNFQSRRPNTSFCFLDIRSPGLGDTAMYLCATSSHTEAFFGQGTRLTVV.

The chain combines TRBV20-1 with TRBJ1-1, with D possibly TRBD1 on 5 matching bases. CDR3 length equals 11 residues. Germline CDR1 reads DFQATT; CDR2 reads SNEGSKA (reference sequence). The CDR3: CSHLRGTEAFF. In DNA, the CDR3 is TGCAGCCATCTGCGGGGGACTGAAGCTTTCTTT.

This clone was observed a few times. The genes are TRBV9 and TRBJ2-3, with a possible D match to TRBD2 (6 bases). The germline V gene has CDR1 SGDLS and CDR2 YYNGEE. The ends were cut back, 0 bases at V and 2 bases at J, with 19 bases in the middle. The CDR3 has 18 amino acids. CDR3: CASSVALTRGDYTDTQYF. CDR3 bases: TGTGCCAGCAGCGTAGCCCTTACGCGGGGAGACTACACAGATACGCAGTATTTT.

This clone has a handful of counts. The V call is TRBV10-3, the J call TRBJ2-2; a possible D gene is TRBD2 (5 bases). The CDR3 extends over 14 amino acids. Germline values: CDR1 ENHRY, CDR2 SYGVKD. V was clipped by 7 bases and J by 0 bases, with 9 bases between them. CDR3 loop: CAITGLANTGELFF. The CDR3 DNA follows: TGTGCCATCACAGGACTTGCGAACACCGGGGAGCTGTTTTTT.

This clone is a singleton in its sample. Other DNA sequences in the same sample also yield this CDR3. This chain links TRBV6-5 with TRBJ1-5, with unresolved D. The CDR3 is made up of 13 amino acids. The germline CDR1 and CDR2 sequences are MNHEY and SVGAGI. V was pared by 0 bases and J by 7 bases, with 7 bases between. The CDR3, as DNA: TGTGCCAGCAGTTACTCGACGAACCAGCCCCAGCATTTT. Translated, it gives CASSYSTNQPQHF.

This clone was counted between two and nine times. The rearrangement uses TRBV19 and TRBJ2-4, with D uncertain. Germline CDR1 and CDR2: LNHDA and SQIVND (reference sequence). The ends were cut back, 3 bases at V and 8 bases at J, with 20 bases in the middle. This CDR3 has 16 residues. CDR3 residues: CASSIPPPGPGDIQYF. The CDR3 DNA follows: TGTGCCAGTAGTATCCCACCCCCGGGTCCCGGTGACATTCAGTACTTC.

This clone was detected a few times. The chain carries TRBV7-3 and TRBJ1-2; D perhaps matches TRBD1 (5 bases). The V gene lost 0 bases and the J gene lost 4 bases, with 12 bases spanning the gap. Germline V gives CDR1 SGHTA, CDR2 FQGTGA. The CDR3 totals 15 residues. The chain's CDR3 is CASSLTSGPGYGYTF. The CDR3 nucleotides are TGTGCCAGCAGCTTAACGTCGGGGCCCGGCTATGGCTACACCTTC.

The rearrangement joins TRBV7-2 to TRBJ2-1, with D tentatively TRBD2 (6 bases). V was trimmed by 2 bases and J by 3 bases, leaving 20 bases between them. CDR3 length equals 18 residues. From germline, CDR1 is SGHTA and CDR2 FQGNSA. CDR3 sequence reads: CASSLKTRGAAYYNEQFF. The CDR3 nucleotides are TGTGCCAGCAGCTTAAAGACCCGCGGGGCGGCCTACTACAATGAGCAGTTCTTC.

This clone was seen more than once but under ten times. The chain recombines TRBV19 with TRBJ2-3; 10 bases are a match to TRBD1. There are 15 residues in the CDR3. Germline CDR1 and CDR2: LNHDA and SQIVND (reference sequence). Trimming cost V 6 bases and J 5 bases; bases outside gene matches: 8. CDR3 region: CASRWGDRGKDTQYF. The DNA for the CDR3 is TGTGCCAGTAGATGGGGGGACAGGGGAAAAGATACGCAGTATTTT.

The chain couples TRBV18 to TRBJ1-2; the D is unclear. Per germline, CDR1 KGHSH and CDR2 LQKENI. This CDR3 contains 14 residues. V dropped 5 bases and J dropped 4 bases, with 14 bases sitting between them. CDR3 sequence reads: CASSGAVPVYGYTF. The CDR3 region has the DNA TGTGCCAGCTCAGGAGCGGTGCCGGTCTATGGCTACACCTTC.

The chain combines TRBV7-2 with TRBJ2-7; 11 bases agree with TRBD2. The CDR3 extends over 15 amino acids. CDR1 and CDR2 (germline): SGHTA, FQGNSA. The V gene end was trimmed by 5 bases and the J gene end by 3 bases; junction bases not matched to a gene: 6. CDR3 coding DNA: TGTGCCAGCAGCCGAGATGGGACTAGCGGCTACGAGCAGTACTTC. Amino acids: CASSRDGTSGYEQYF.

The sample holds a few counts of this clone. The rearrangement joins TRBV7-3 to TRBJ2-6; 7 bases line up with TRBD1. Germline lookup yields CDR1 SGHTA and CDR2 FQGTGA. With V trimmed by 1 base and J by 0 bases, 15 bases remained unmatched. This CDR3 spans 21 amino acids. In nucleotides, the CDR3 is TGTGCCAGCAGCTTAAGTATTATGCCGCAGGGGGTTTTCTCTGGGGCCAACGTCCTGACTTTC. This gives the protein CASSLSIMPQGVFSGANVLTF.